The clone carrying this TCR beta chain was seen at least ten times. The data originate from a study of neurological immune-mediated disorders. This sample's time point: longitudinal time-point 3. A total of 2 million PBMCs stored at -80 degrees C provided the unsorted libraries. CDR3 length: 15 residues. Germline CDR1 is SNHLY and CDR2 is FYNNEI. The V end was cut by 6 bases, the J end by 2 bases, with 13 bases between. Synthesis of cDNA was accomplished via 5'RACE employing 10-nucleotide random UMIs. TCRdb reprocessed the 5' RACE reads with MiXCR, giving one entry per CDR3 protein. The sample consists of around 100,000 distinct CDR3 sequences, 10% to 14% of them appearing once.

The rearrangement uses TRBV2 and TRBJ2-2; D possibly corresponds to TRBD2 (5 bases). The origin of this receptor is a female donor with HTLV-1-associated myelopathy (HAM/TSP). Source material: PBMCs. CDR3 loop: CASRLTEANTGELFF. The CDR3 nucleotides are TGTGCCAGCAGGTTGACGGAGGCCAACACCGGGGAGCTGTTTTTT.